This T cell receptor beta chain was identified during a study of breast tumors, draining lymph nodes, adjacent tissues. This clonotype was observed many times. This CDR3 is built from 13 residues. From germline, CDR1 is SEHNR and CDR2 FQNEAQ (reference sequence). V was cut by 5 bases and J by 9 bases, with 14 bases left in between. TCRdb re-derived calls from the multiplex PCR reads in MiXCR, one entry per CDR3 protein. The sample yields tens of thousands of distinct CDR3 sequences, 35% to 50% seen once. V gene TRBV7-9 combines with J gene TRBJ2-1; possibly TRBD1 for D (6 bases). This receptor was taken from a female donor with breast cancer. Some clones in this sample may be carry-over from other donors' samples. Sequences were obtained from breast tumor tissue. The CDR3 is CASSLAGGTEQFF. The CDR3, as DNA: TGTGCCAGCAGCCTGGCTGGGGGCACTGAGCAGTTCTTC.